The source of this T cell receptor (beta chain) is a study of cytomegalovirus exposure and HLA in healthy donors (dated by TCRdb to the late 2010s). The study in broad terms: An earlier analysis of roughly 630 of the donors reported 250 to 300 Gb of sequence data and around 120 million unique TCR beta sequences from 190 million or so T cells. Donor age, sex, ethnicity and CMV serostatus were compiled alongside the repertoire data. In the later analysis, no new phenotypic data were used to find candidate immune exposures; instead, reliance was placed on TCR beta sequences and their occurrence across donors. Class I and class II HLA loci were covered by the typing at four-digit resolution. In a later analysis, previously published TCR beta repertoires from 666 donors were re-analyzed and high-resolution HLA genotyping was added so that TCR occurrence patterns could be studied. The aim of the study was to test whether cataloging public T cell receptors could identify signatures of past pathogen exposure. The T cell repertoires of 670 or so subjects were profiled by immunosequencing and related to cytomegalovirus serostatus. On average, around 240,000 unique TCR beta nucleotide sequences were sequenced per donor among several hundred genotyped donors of the cohort, with roughly 18% of those sequences being non-productive. A separate validation cohort of 100 to 150 different subjects was used in addition to the approximately 670-subject first cohort. To predict cytomegalovirus infection status, the study brought together high-throughput TCR immunosequencing, statistical association of individual TCRs with disease status, and machine learning. The number of donors typed differed by locus, with about 629-630 for A, B, C, DRB1 and DQB1, more than 500 for DQA1, over 600 for DPA1, and 472 for DPB1. Every repertoire in the discovery cohort had been generated on one and the same sequencing platform. Several DR-DQ haplotypes were treated as single units for association and clustering because of strong linkage in the cohort. Among the roughly 400 genotyped donors, around 81% belonged to the genetic ancestry cluster associated with self-reported Caucasian donors. An earlier analysis of roughly 600 of the donors used high-throughput TCR beta sequencing to judge whether each TCR beta V gene segment behaved as functional or pseudogenic. A later genetic analysis used genome-wide SNP genotypes for about three fifths of the roughly 700 donors, treating that subset as a discovery cohort. An early release that covered fewer than 750 HLA-typed donors contained around 300 gigabases of sequencing data and 80 million or so unique TCR sequences. Broad study findings and their caveats: A further reported finding was that TCR beta sequences accurately predicted the HLA-A and HLA-B alleles for most subjects in the first cohort. According to a later genetic analysis, donors in an Asian-associated ancestry cluster had fewer N-insertions in productive TCRs than the approximately 650-donor mean. In the study, 164 TCR beta chains were listed as associated with cytomegalovirus. Only TCR beta chains were sequenced in this cohort, and the absence of alpha or paired-chain data limited detectable features. According to the authors, the approach could potentially be generalized to other disease states and immunological phenotypes. In vitro tests confirmed that a few of the cytomegalovirus-associated TCR beta chains recognize cytomegalovirus antigens. A cluster of highly shared sequence variants was judged likely to be a technical artifact of the sequencing pipeline. Linkage disequilibrium might explain the correlated functional status among segregating V segments, but an unknown experimental factor could not be excluded. A later analysis reported that several top co-occurrence clusters appeared linked to parvovirus B19, influenza, CMV and Epstein-Barr virus. HLA typing was unavailable for some donors at each locus, so association tests used only the typed subset. In an earlier analysis of 450 to 750 of the donors, most TCR beta V segments appeared in productive rearrangements about 87% or about 30% of the time, broadly matching IMGT annotations. In both the original and validation cohorts, the classifier was reported to diagnose cytomegalovirus status with high specificity and sensitivity. Over 15 rarely observed V segments, including chromosome 9 orphons, were excluded from the earlier analysis of approximately 600 of the donors because counts were too low. In a later analysis, HLA-associated TCR beta chains were found to be more clonally expanded and to have lower generation probabilities than equally common non-associated chains. In a later analysis, 16,951 TCR beta sequences were associated with specific HLA alleles at a false discovery rate of 0.05. Because the 87-base-pair reads could not distinguish some IMGT-functional V segments, including TRBV6-2 and TRBV6-3, those segments were excluded. According to a later analysis, TCR association rates differed among HLA loci, with DRB1 alleles showing the most associated TCRs and HLA-C alleles showing the fewest. Most CMV-associated TCR beta chains appeared to be HLA-restricted in a later analysis, and the HLA associations seemed to be driven largely by CMV exposure. While some public TCRs were present in many individuals, most TCR sequences turned up only very rarely across donors. An association between a missense DCLRE1C variant and V-gene and J-gene trimming of TCR beta chains was found in a later genetic analysis and replicated in an independent cohort. Roughly uniform sequencing depth across donors was assumed in presence/absence analyses, although this assumption may not hold. For the cohort, immune exposure information was limited to CMV serostatus. When HLA alleles, especially DR and DQ, strongly co-occurred, TCR associations were difficult to assign to individual alleles.

Spanning cysteine to phenylalanine, the CDR3 consists of 14 amino acids. Left in the record is the CDR3 DNA by itself, 42 bases read in frame from the first base. The V end gives up 7 bases and the J end 1 base, leaving 5 bases in the junction not matched to a gene. CDR1 and CDR2 are read off the germline V gene as SQVTM and ANQGSEA. The cohort consisted of 670 or so healthy bone marrow donors. All cohort members were sampled while nominally healthy, although unrecorded immune exposures were likely present. The donor tested CMV seronegative, placing the donor among the 352 seronegative members of the cohort. A peripheral blood sample was collected from each donor, and TCR beta sequencing was performed on peripheral blood mononuclear cells. The Qiagen DNeasy Blood Extraction Kit was used to extract genomic DNA from the blood cell samples. Library preparation used the immunoSEQ multiplex PCR assay. The multiplex PCR relied on a mix of 60 forward primers for TCR Vbeta segments and 13 reverse primers for TCR Jbeta segments. The CDR3 region of rearranged TCR beta genes was amplified from genomic DNA by a multiplex PCR assay. The Illumina HiSeq System was used to sequence the amplified TCR beta libraries as 87-base-pair reads. Per the original workflow: A later analysis tallied 75 million to 85 million unique TCR beta chains across the 666 repertoires, and some 10 million of those chains were shared by two or more donors. To remove PCR and sequencing errors, raw reads were error-corrected and collapsed into unique sequences using a nearest-neighbor algorithm that merged closely related sequences. Alignment of CDR3 sequences to IMGT reference sequences was used to assign V, D and J gene segments. Each retained sequence needed at least a six-nucleotide match to both a V gene segment and a J gene segment. A rearrangement counted as productive if the CDR3 had no stop codons and remained in frame with V and J, and every other rearrangement counted as non-productive. Following IMGT convention, CDR3 was defined as the stretch from the second conserved V-encoded cysteine up to the conserved J-encoded phenylalanine. Sequences without an unambiguous match to a single V gene segment were excluded from the earlier analysis of 587 of the donors. In an earlier analysis of approximately 560 of the donors, a V segment was called functional when productive rearrangements were above 56.7%, and segregating when the standard deviation between donors exceeded 5%. A statistical classification framework was built for diagnosing cytomegalovirus status from the catalog of TCR beta chain sequences. In a later analysis, V and J genes were assigned by comparing TCR nucleotide sequences against IMGT/GENE-DB human TR gene sequences. Using the TCRdist pipeline, a later analysis assigned CDR3 sequences along with most-parsimonious VDJ recombination scenarios. In a later analysis, each TCR beta chain was defined by its CDR3 amino acid sequence together with its V-gene family, and reads lacking a unique V-gene family were excluded. In a later analysis, fewer than 600 highly shared, low-generation-probability nucleotide sequences were removed to address suspected cross-contamination and a sequencing artifact. In a later analysis, a clonal expansion index for each public chain was calculated from normalized within-repertoire ranks of inferred template counts. In a later analysis, generation probabilities were computed using a VDJ recombination model fitted to out-of-frame rearrangements, and the results were checked against IGoR. A later analysis scored TCR-TCR, TCR-HLA and TCR-CMV co-occurrence with hypergeometric tests, applying a repertoire-size bias correction to TCR pairs. In a later analysis, false discovery rates were estimated by permuting HLA or CMV assignments 20 times. In a later analysis, co-occurring TCRs were grouped using DBSCAN, and TCRdist sequence similarity was added for clustering within HLA-allele-positive subsets. Repertoires with fewer than 30,000 or more than 120,000 public chains, plus five repertoires with anomalous nucleotide sharing, were excluded from co-occurrence clustering. TCRdb retrieved this table from immuneACCESS and kept in-frame rearrangements only. Not all clones are present; in checked studies, unresolved V genes account for under half, and no reason is known for the remainder. Clonal size and the V and J genes are those of that table, whereas D and trimming came from the DNA. For this sample there are under 250,000 clones; around 73% appear just once. 3.8% of the sample is taken by the ten largest.

A note on this clone: Its antigen is unknown. Base qualities are missing; no much larger clone stands one base away.

The receptor was isolated from a male donor in good health and CMV-seronegative. The chain is made from TRBV29-1 and TRBJ2-3; 10 bases in the junction line up with TRBD1. Sequencing was done on a sample of PBMCs. The DNA sequence is as follows: TGCAGCGCCGGACAGGGGGGAGGCACAGATACGCAGTATTTT. Its translation is CSAGQGGGTDTQYF.